This T cell receptor (beta chain) was captured by sequencing in a study of shared clonotypes between healthy human individuals. Memory CD4+ cells were the fraction left after CD45RA+ naive selection. Whole-study findings and limits: All-four-donor shared clonotypes had higher generation probabilities than non-shared clonotypes did.

In the original workflow: ImmunoSEQ only sent back junction sequences with no quality scores, so filtering was done differently. Sequencing used immunoSEQ multiplex PCR; TCRdb keeps in-frame clones, though not all of them. V and J calls and clone size are as listed in that table; D and trimming were resolved from the DNA. The repertoire holds roughly 700,000 clones, with about 74% as singletons. The CDR3 is 15 residues long. The V gene lost 2 bases and the J gene lost 5 bases, with 16 bases spanning the gap. Germline V gives CDR1 SEHNR, CDR2 FQNEAQ (reference sequence). On this clone: What it binds is not known.

The clonotype originates from a woman in her twenties or thirties in good health. Source material: memory CD4+ T cells sorted from blood. Subset indicated: CD45RA-negative fraction. The chain recombines TRBV7-9 with TRBJ2-7; weak D call: TRBD2 (6 bases). The CDR3, as DNA: TGTGCCAGCAGCTTAATTACGGGAGCCTTAGACGAGCAGTACTTC. It yields the protein CASSLITGALDEQYF. The full variable domain, completed using reference TRBV7-9 and TRBJ2-7, is DTGVSQNPRHKITKRGQNVTFRCDPISEHNRLYWYRQTLGQGPEFLTYFQNEAQLEKSRLLSDRFSAERPKGSFSTLEIQRTEQGDSAMYLCASSLITGALDEQYFGPGTRLTVT.